The 21 T cell receptor beta chains presented below share a single source sample, sequenced in a study of blood T cell repertoires in COVID-19. Assay used: immunoSEQ multiplex PCR; TCRdb lists only in-frame clones, some missing. The sample contains around 200,000 clones, roughly nine tenths of which appear only once. Sequences were obtained from peripheral blood. The source is a young man with acute or convalescent COVID-19.

This clone was observed once. The chain combines TRBV27 with TRBJ2-1; D uncertain. Trimming cost V 2 bases and J 9 bases, with 5 bases left between them. Germline CDR1 MNHEY, CDR2 SMNVEV (reference sequence). The CDR3 consists of 11 residues. The CDR3 region is CASSLASEQFF. The CDR3 DNA reads as TGTGCCAGCAGTTTAGCCAGTGAGCAGTTCTTC.

The rearrangement uses TRBV18 and TRBJ1-5; D remains ambiguous. CDR1 is KGHSH and CDR2 is LQKENI in the germline V gene. The CDR3 is made up of 16 amino acids. V dropped 3 bases and J dropped 0 bases, with 12 bases sitting between them. The CDR3 sequence is CASSPHAPDSNQPQHF. CDR3 nucleotides: TGTGCCAGCTCACCCCACGCGCCCGATAGCAATCAGCCCCAGCATTTT.

J is TRBJ1-2 and V is TRBV3-1 (or the pseudogene TRBV3-2), with 10 nucleotides matching TRBD1. The length of the CDR3 is 15 residues. The germline V gene has CDR1 LGHDT and CDR2 YNNKEL (reference sequence). V shed 4 bases and J 6 bases; nucleotides not matched to a gene: 8. CDR3 in DNA: TGTGCCAGCAGCCGTCGGGACAGGGGAATACATGGCTACACCTTC. Its translation is CASSRRDRGIHGYTF.

The gene calls are TRBV30 and TRBJ1-4, with D uncertain. V was shortened by 0 bases and J by 8 bases, with 10 bases between the two germline ends. The CDR3 runs to 13 residues. Germline CDR1 GTSNPN, CDR2 SVGIG (reference sequence). CDR3 amino acids: CAWSVPPVEKLFF. CDR3 DNA: TGTGCCTGGAGTGTCCCCCCGGTGGAAAAACTGTTTTTT. Together with reference TRBV30 and TRBJ1-4, the CDR3 gives the full variable domain: SQTIHQWPATLVQPVGSPLSLECTVEGTSNPNLYWYRQAAGRGLQLLFYSVGIGQISSEVPQNLSASRPQDRQFILSSKKLLLSDSGFYLCAWSVPPVEKLFFGSGTQLSVL.

This rearrangement joins TRBV5-4 to TRBJ2-2; a weak D match, TRBD1 (7 bases). The germline CDR1 and CDR2 sequences are SGHNT and YYREEE (reference sequence). V dropped 5 bases and J dropped 3 bases, with 17 bases sitting between them. The length of the CDR3 is 16 residues. The CDR3 loop reads CASRTGAREDTGELFF. As DNA, the CDR3 is TGTGCCAGCAGAACAGGGGCCAGGGAGGACACCGGGGAGCTGTTTTTT.

J is TRBJ1-2 and V is TRBV21-1. TRBV21-1 is noted as a pseudogene. The CDR3 is made up of 15 amino acids. The CDR3 reads CASSSWRDESGGYTF. CDR3 coding DNA: TGTGCCAGCAGCTCATGGAGGGACGAGTCAGGTGGCTACACCTTC.

The V and J genes are TRBV19 and TRBJ2-2, with a possible D match to TRBD2 (5 bases). The CDR3 sequence is 14 residues long. Germline values: CDR1 LNHDA, CDR2 SQIVND (reference sequence). Trimming pared 2 bases from V and 8 bases from J, leaving 12 bases between. For the CDR3, the DNA is TGTGCCAGTAGTATATCCGGGGTTATAGGGGAGCTGTTTTTT. Translating gives CASSISGVIGELFF.

In this sample, this clone turned up a few times. The V call is TRBV28, the J call TRBJ1-5; TRBD1 agrees at 7 bases. CDR3 length: 13 amino acids. Per germline, CDR1 MDHEN and CDR2 SYDVKM. V dropped 8 bases and J dropped 3; count of bases not matched to a gene: 4. The CDR3 DNA follows: TGTGCCAGCCGACAGGGAATCAATCAGCCCCAGCATTTT. It specifies CASRQGINQPQHF.

This rearrangement joins TRBV2 to TRBJ2-7; possible D gene TRBD1, 6 bases. Trimming shortened V by 6 bases and J by 0 bases, and 9 bases separated the two germline ends. From germline, CDR1 is SNHLY and CDR2 FYNNEI. CDR3 length: 13 amino acids. The DNA of the CDR3 is TGTGCCAGCAGGCCGGACAGCTCCTACGAGCAGTACTTC. The encoded protein is CASRPDSSYEQYF.

This rearrangement joins TRBV5-4 to TRBJ2-7; D perhaps matches TRBD2 (5 bases). V was clipped by 4 bases and J by 3 bases, with 8 bases between them. The CDR3 runs to 12 residues. Looked up from germline, CDR1 is SGHNT and CDR2 is YYREEE (reference sequence). The CDR3 loop reads CASSVLGYEQYF. CDR3 DNA sequence: TGTGCCAGCAGCGTACTAGGCTACGAGCAGTACTTC.

Written as DNA, the CDR3 is TGTGCCAGCAGTCAACGACAGGGAACTCACCAAGAGACCCAGTACTTC. Residues: CASSQRQGTHQETQYF. This sequence joins TRBV28 and TRBJ2-5, with TRBD1 identical over 7 bases. Germline V gene data show CDR1 as MDHEN and CDR2 as SYDVKM. With 5 bases clipped from V and 0 bases from J, the junction kept 9 bases outside the gene matches. The CDR3 length is 16 residues. Together with reference TRBV28 and TRBJ2-5, the CDR3 gives the full variable domain: DVKVTQSSRYLVKRTGEKVFLECVQDMDHENMFWYRQDPGLGLRLIYFSYDVKMKEKGDIPEGYSVSREKKERFSLILESASTNQTSMYLCASSQRQGTHQETQYFGPGTRLLVL.

This chain joins TRBV13 and TRBJ1-6; tentatively, D is TRBD1 (5 bases). In germline, CDR1 is PRHDT, CDR2 FYEKMQ (reference sequence). The CDR3 covers 16 residues. The V and J ends lost 5 bases and 0 bases respectively, with 11 bases between them. The CDR3 sequence is CASSPDGHSYNSPLHF. CDR3 nucleotide sequence: TGTGCCAGCAGCCCGGACGGACACTCCTATAATTCACCCCTCCACTTT.

The rearrangement joins TRBV7-2 to TRBJ1-3; D may be TRBD1 (6 bases). Trimming left V 0 bases short and J 4 bases short, with 13 bases between. The CDR3 loop spans 16 amino acids. CDR1 is SGHTA, CDR2 FQGNSA, per germline. The CDR3 loop reads CASSLAGGRAGNTIYF. The CDR3 nucleotides read TGTGCCAGCAGCTTAGCCGGGGGGCGAGCGGGAAACACCATATATTTT. The variable domain in full, completed from reference TRBV7-2 and TRBJ1-3, reads GAGVSQSPSNKVTEKGKDVELRCDPISGHTALYWYRQSLGQGLEFLIYFQGNSAPDKSGLPSDRFSAERTGGSVSTLTIQRTQQEDSAVYLCASSLAGGRAGNTIYFGEGSWLTVV.

The chain combines TRBV10-3 with TRBJ1-6; 8 bases fit TRBD1. This CDR3 contains 13 residues. J gave up 7 bases and V 8 bases, and 4 bases lay outside the gene matches. The germline V gene encodes CDR1 ENHRY and CDR2 SYGVKD. CDR3 nucleotides: TGTGCCATCGGACAGGGCGGGAATTCACCCCTCCACTTT. This translates into CAIGQGGNSPLHF.

The genes are TRBV27 and TRBJ1-5, with TRBD1 as a possible D gene (6 bases). The germline V and J ends were trimmed by 3 bases and 6 bases, with 9 bases remaining between them. CDR3 size: 13 residues. Germline CDR1 is MNHEY and CDR2 is SMNVEV (reference sequence). The CDR3 loop is CASSFRGAQPQHF. The CDR3 DNA sequence: TGTGCCAGCAGTTTCAGGGGAGCTCAGCCCCAGCATTTT.

This chain uses TRBV5-1 with TRBJ1-1, with 10 bases lining up with TRBD1. Trimming removed 0 bases from V and 5 bases from J; junction bases left unmatched: 4. This CDR3 comprises 15 residues. The germline V gene encodes CDR1 SGHRS and CDR2 YFSETQ. CDR3 bases: TGCGCCAGCAGCTTGGACGGACAGGGGGGGACTGAAGCTTTCTTT. This translates into CASSLDGQGGTEAFF.

The genes are TRBV19 and TRBJ1-4; weak D call: TRBD1 (5 bases). V lost 3 bases and J 4 bases, leaving 12 bases between the germline ends. Germline lookup yields CDR1 LNHDA and CDR2 SQIVND (reference sequence). The CDR3 extends over 15 amino acids. The CDR3 bases are TGTGCCAGTAGTATTGGCGGAGGGGTTAATGAAAAACTGTTTTTT. As protein: CASSIGGGVNEKLFF.

This clone has a handful of counts. This chain joins TRBV5-1 and TRBJ1-2; D perhaps matches TRBD1 (5 bases). V lost 2 bases, J lost 6 bases, and 14 bases lay in between. The CDR3 has 14 amino acids. Per germline, CDR1 SGHRS and CDR2 YFSETQ. The DNA for the CDR3 is TGCGCCAGCAGCTTCCGGGGGGACGAAGATGGCTACACCTTC. Protein product: CASSFRGDEDGYTF.

The chain carries TRBV6-5 and TRBJ1-5, with 7 bases fitting TRBD1. The CDR3 covers 12 residues. Germline V gene lookup returns CDR1 MNHEY and CDR2 SVGAGI. The trim removed 10 bases at V and 4 bases at J, leaving 4 bases unmatched. Here the CDR3 reads CATTTGNQPQHF. DNA of the CDR3: TGTGCCACCACGACAGGGAATCAGCCCCAGCATTTT.

This sequence joins TRBV6-5 and TRBJ1-1; D is possibly TRBD1 (5 bases). V gave up 5 bases and J gave up 1 base, with 11 bases separating them. CDR3 length: 14 amino acids. Germline loops: CDR1 MNHEY, CDR2 SVGAGI. In DNA, the CDR3 is TGTGCCAGCAGTAAGACAGCAAAGAACACTGAAGCTTTCTTT. This encodes CASSKTAKNTEAFF.

The chain couples TRBV12-3 or TRBV12-4 to TRBJ2-7; D gene unclear. Trimming took off 6 bases at V and 3 bases at J, with 9 bases between the two ends. The CDR3 is made up of 12 amino acids. The CDR3: CASSLNNYEQYF. CDR3 sequence (DNA): TGTGCCAGCAGCCTAAATAACTACGAGCAGTACTTC.